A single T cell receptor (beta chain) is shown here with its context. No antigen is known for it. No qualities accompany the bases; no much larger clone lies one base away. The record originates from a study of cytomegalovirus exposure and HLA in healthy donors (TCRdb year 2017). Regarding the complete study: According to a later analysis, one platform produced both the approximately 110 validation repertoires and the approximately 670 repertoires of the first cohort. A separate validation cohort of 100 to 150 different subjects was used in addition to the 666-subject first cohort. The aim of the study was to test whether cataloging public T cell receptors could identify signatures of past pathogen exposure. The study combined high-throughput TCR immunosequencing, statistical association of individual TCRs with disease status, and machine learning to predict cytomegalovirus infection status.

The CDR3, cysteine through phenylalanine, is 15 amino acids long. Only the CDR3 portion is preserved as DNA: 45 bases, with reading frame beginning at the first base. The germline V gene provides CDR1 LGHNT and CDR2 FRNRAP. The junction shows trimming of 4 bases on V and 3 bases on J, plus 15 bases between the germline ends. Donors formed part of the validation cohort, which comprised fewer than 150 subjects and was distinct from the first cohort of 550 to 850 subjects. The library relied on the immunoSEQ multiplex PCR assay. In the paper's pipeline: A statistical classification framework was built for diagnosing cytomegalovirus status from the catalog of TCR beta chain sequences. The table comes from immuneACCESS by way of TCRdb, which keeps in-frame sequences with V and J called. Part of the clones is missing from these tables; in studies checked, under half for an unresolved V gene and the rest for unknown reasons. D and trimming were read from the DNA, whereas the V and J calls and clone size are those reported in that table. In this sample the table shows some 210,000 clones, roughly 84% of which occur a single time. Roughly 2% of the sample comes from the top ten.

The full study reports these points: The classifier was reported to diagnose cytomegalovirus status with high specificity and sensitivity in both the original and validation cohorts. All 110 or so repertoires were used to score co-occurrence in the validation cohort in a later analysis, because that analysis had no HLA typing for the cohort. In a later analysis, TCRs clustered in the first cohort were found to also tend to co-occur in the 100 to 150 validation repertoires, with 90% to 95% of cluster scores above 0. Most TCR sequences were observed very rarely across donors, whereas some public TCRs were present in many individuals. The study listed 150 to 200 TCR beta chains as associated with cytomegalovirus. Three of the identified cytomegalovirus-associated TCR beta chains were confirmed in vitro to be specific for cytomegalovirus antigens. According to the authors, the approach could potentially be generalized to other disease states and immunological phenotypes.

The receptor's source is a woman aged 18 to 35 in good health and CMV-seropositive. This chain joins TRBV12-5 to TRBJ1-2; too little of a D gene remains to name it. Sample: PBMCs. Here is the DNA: TGTGCTAGTGGTTCCACGCCGGCGACATACTATGGCTACACCTTC. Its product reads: CASGSTPATYYGYTF.